Below are 18 T cell receptor beta chains sequenced from a single sample in a study of OX40 agonist ivuxolimab in advanced cancers. Assay: immunoSEQ multiplex PCR; the TCRdb copy retains only in-frame clones and omits some. The table includes 55,000 to 80,000 clones, more than 70% detected once. The material was CD4+ or CD8+ T cells sorted from blood, obtained in a trial of the OX40 agonist ivuxolimab. Receptor source: an adult with an advanced solid tumor such as melanoma, head and neck, liver or kidney cancer.

The chain joins TRBV18 to TRBJ2-7; tentative D call: TRBD1 (7 bases). This CDR3 has 17 residues. V was pared by 2 bases and J by 2 bases, with 19 bases between. Germline loops: CDR1 KGHSH, CDR2 LQKENI. The CDR3 sequence: CASSPAGQGGNPYEQYF. Here the CDR3 DNA reads TGTGCCAGCTCACCAGCGGGGCAGGGGGGAAATCCCTACGAGCAGTACTTC.

This chain uses TRBV15 with TRBJ2-5, with D possibly being TRBD1 or TRBD2 (5 bases each). The CDR3 is made up of 15 amino acids. Germline V CDR1 and CDR2: LNHNV, YYDKDF (reference sequence). The V end was cut by 0 bases, the J end by 11 bases, with 19 bases between. Written as DNA, the CDR3 is TGTGCCACCAGCAGAGATGGGGGACCCAAAGGGGAGCAGTACTTC. Protein sequence: CATSRDGGPKGEQYF.

The V and J genes are TRBV2 and TRBJ1-3; TRBD1 aligns across 7 bases. In germline, CDR1 is SNHLY, CDR2 FYNNEI. Trimming took 6 bases from V and 2 from J; bases not matched to a gene: 7. This CDR3 has 15 residues. The DNA for the CDR3 is TGTGCCAGCAGAGACAGGGCGCGGACTGGAAACACCATATATTTT. It specifies CASRDRARTGNTIYF.

The J gene is TRBJ2-5, the V gene TRBV28, with D possibly being TRBD1 (6 bases). The CDR3 has 13 residues. V lost 6 bases and J 5 bases, leaving 13 bases between the germline ends. Per the germline V gene, CDR1 is MDHEN and CDR2 is SYDVKM. CDR3 nucleotide sequence: TGTGCCAGCAGATACAGGGCGGAGGAGACCCAGTACTTC. It specifies CASRYRAEETQYF.

V and J are TRBV11-3 and TRBJ1-6; 8 nucleotides agree with TRBD1. The CDR3 length is 15 residues. CDR1 SGHNT and CDR2 YENEEA come from the germline V gene. The J segment lost 7 bases and the V segment lost 1 base, leaving 3 bases of the junction unmatched. CDR3 sequence (DNA): TGTGCCAGCAGCTTAGCGGACAGGGAAAATTCACCCCTCCACTTT. This codes for CASSLADRENSPLHF.

The V call is TRBV7-9, the J call TRBJ1-4, with 9 bases aligning to TRBD1. The CDR3 runs to 16 residues. Germline CDR1 is SEHNR and CDR2 is FQNEAQ (reference sequence). The V segment lost 2 bases and the J segment 3 bases; nucleotides outside the gene matches: 4. CDR3 bases: TGTGCCAGCAGCTTACCTAGGACAGGGGCTAATGAAAAACTGTTTTTT. Its protein product is CASSLPRTGANEKLFF.

V and J are TRBV11-3 and TRBJ2-1, with D unclear. Germline V gene data show CDR1 as SGHNT and CDR2 as YENEEA. This CDR3 contains 14 residues. V lost 5 bases, J lost 0 bases, and 8 bases lay in between. DNA for the CDR3: TGTGCCAGCAGCCCCGCGAGCTCCTACAATGAGCAGTTCTTC. Its translation is CASSPASSYNEQFF.

The rearrangement links TRBV5-4 to TRBJ2-5, with 9 bases identical to TRBD1. Germline values: CDR1 SGHNT, CDR2 YYREEE (reference sequence). J gave up 5 bases and V 4 bases, and 9 bases lay outside the gene matches. The CDR3 totals 15 residues. The CDR3 reads CASSLGQGIVETQYF. CDR3 in DNA: TGTGCCAGCAGCCTAGGACAGGGGATCGTCGAGACCCAGTACTTC.

The chain has TRBV5-1 and TRBJ1-4; D gene uncertain. This CDR3 is built from 18 residues. CDR1 and CDR2 from the germline V gene are SGHRS and YFSETQ. V shed 4 bases and J shed 8 bases, with 27 bases lying between them. The CDR3 nucleotides read TGCGCCAGCAGCGCGGCCCCCGTGATTAGTGGTATAGGGGAAAAACTGTTTTTT. Its translation: CASSAAPVISGIGEKLFF.

The chain couples TRBV27 to TRBJ1-1, with a possible D match to TRBD1 (6 bases). With 2 bases removed from V and 5 bases from J, the gap between germline ends came to 9 bases. The CDR3 is 13 residues long. The germline V gene encodes CDR1 MNHEY and CDR2 SMNVEV (reference sequence). The CDR3 sequence is CASSLNRETEAFF. The CDR3 region has the DNA TGTGCCAGCAGTTTAAACAGGGAAACTGAAGCTTTCTTT.

The CDR3, as DNA: TGCAGCGTTGCCGGTTCCGGGGCCAACGTCCTGACTTTC. It yields the protein CSVAGSGANVLTF. V gene TRBV29-1 combines with J gene TRBJ2-6; D is uncertain. There are 13 residues in the CDR3. CDR1 SQVTM and CDR2 ANQGSEA come from the germline V gene. V lost 4 bases to trimming and J lost 4 bases, with 8 bases between them. The full variable domain, rest sourced from reference TRBV29-1 and TRBJ2-6, is SAVISQKPSRDICQRGTSLTIQCQVDSQVTMMFWYRQQPGQSLTLIATANQGSEATYESGFVIDKFPISRPNLTFSTLTVSNMSPEDSSIYLCSVAGSGANVLTFGAGSRLTVL.

The chain uses TRBV11-2 and TRBJ2-1, with 7 nucleotides matching TRBD2. With 4 bases clipped from V and 9 bases from J, the junction kept 6 bases outside the gene matches. The germline V gene has CDR1 SGHAT and CDR2 FQNNGV. CDR3 size: 13 residues. The CDR3 region is CASSWGGEGEQFF. For the CDR3, the DNA is TGTGCCAGCAGCTGGGGGGGAGAGGGTGAGCAGTTCTTC. Supplemented by reference TRBV11-2 and TRBJ2-1, the full variable domain reads EAGVAQSPRYKIIEKRQSVAFWCNPISGHATLYWYQQILGQGPKLLIQFQNNGVVDDSQLPKDRFSAERLKGVDSTLKIQPAKLEDSAVYLCASSWGGEGEQFFGPGTRLTVL.

V usage is TRBV6-5 and J usage is TRBJ1-1; D is uncertain. Trimming shortened V by 6 bases and J by 6 bases, and 14 bases separated the two germline ends. This CDR3 region has 13 residues. Germline V lookup: CDR1 MNHEY, CDR2 SVGAGI. The CDR3 spells CASSLVVFAEAFF. The CDR3 nucleotides read TGTGCCAGCAGCTTGGTGGTTTTTGCTGAAGCTTTCTTT.

The chain combines TRBV9 with TRBJ1-2, with 8 bases aligning to TRBD1. Germline V gene lookup returns CDR1 SGDLS and CDR2 YYNGEE. The trim removed 5 bases at V and 4 bases at J, leaving 4 bases unmatched. This CDR3 contains 13 residues. Here the CDR3 reads CASRATGGYGYTF. CDR3 nucleotide sequence: TGTGCCAGCAGAGCAACAGGGGGCTATGGCTACACCTTC.

The chain employs TRBV30 and TRBJ2-5; 9 bases align to TRBD2. The CDR3 covers 16 residues. V was clipped by 1 base and J by 5 bases; unmatched bases: 11. Germline CDR1 GTSNPN, CDR2 SVGIG (reference sequence). Here the CDR3 reads CAWSASWQRGVETQYF. Written as DNA, the CDR3 is TGTGCCTGGAGTGCCTCCTGGCAGCGGGGGGTTGAGACCCAGTACTTC.

The rearrangement uses TRBV11-1 and TRBJ1-1; no firm D call. Germline V gene lookup returns CDR1 SGHAT and CDR2 FQDESV (reference sequence). The CDR3 has 14 amino acids. Trimming removed 1 base from V and 2 bases from J, with 8 bases in between. The CDR3 reads CASSLVTGNTEAFF. The CDR3 DNA is TGTGCCAGCAGCTTAGTGACGGGAAACACTGAAGCTTTCTTT. The entire variable domain, with the rest obtained from reference TRBV11-1 and TRBJ1-1, is as follows: EAEVAQSPRYKITEKSQAVAFWCDPISGHATLYWYRQILGQGPELLVQFQDESVVDDSQLPKDRFSAERLKGVDSTLKIQPAELGDSAMYLCASSLVTGNTEAFFGQGTRLTVV.

V gene TRBV7-9 combines with J gene TRBJ2-6; no firm D call. The V end was cut by 1 base, the J end by 1 base, with 8 bases between. This CDR3 spans 16 amino acids. From germline, CDR1 is SEHNR and CDR2 FQNEAQ (reference sequence). CDR3 sequence (DNA): TGTGCCAGCAGCTTAGATGTAGGGTCTGGGGCCAACGTCCTGACTTTC. This encodes CASSLDVGSGANVLTF.

This clone was counted many times. This sequence joins TRBV7-9 and TRBJ1-1; D call uncertain. Between the trimmed V and J ends, which lost 2 bases and 5 bases, there was a span of 0 bases. The CDR3 covers 10 residues. Germline V lookup: CDR1 SEHNR, CDR2 FQNEAQ (reference sequence). CDR3 sequence: CASSLTEAFF. CDR3 coding DNA: TGTGCCAGCAGCTTAACTGAAGCTTTCTTT.